This record looks at one T cell receptor (beta chain) sequence and its context. TCRdb reanalysed the 5' RACE reads using MiXCR and keeps one entry per CDR3 protein. The data show approximately 260,000 distinct CDR3 sequences, over 15% seen once. This sample is drawn from a study of T-cell memory formation after mild COVID-19. The germline V gene encodes CDR1 LGHDT and CDR2 YNNKEL (reference sequence). The CDR3 loop spans 18 amino acids. V gave up 2 bases and J gave up 6 bases; unmatched junction bases: 13. This clonotype was obtained from a man in his late teens or twenties who had mild COVID-19 (a few samples of this study predate the infection). Cell type and time point are not known. The V call is TRBV3-1, the J call TRBJ2-1, with 10 bases lining up with TRBD1. Sequenced material: PBMCs or a T cell subset sorted from them (not recorded which). The CDR3 region has the DNA TGTGCCAGCAGCCAAAGGCCCGGTTGGGGACAGGGGACCAATGAGCAGTTCTTC. Translated, it gives CASSQRPGWGQGTNEQFF.